The subject of this entry is one TCR beta chain. This record comes from a study of blood T cell repertoires in COVID-19. Trimming removed 7 bases from V and 6 bases from J; junction bases left unmatched: 18. The CDR3 totals 18 residues. Germline lookup yields CDR1 KGHDR and CDR2 SFDVKD. Produced via immunoSEQ multiplex PCR; TCRdb's table is partial and in-frame only. In the table there are 30,000 to 45,000 clones, approximately 75% of which are singletons. Sequences were obtained from peripheral blood. The source is a human donor in a cohort sampled during active or convalescent COVID-19. The donor label of this sample is uncertain. The rearrangement joins TRBV24-1 to TRBJ2-3; 10 bases line up with TRBD2. The CDR3 loop reads CATRATGVEGTSDDTQYF. Written as DNA, the CDR3 is TGTGCCACCAGAGCGACAGGCGTCGAAGGGACTAGCGACGATACGCAGTATTTT.